This TCR beta chain was sequenced during a study of T cell changes during pregnancy in multiple sclerosis. The CDR3 runs 21 residues. Here immunoSEQ multiplex PCR was the method, and the copy in TCRdb shows in-frame clones only, minus some. The table shows more than 75,000 clones, with approximately 94% occurring only once. The gene calls are TRBV21-1 and TRBJ2-7; TRBD2 was called by the table and not checked on the DNA. TRBV21-1 corresponds to a pseudogene. This clonotype was sampled from a female donor with multiple sclerosis, enrolled in a pregnancy study. The sample here was peripheral blood, taken in the third trimester of pregnancy. This CDR3 reads CASFLPGTSGGLALRSYEQYF. CDR3 nucleotide sequence: TGTGCCAGCTTTCTCCCGGGAACTAGCGGGGGGTTAGCCTTACGCTCCTACGAGCAGTACTTC.